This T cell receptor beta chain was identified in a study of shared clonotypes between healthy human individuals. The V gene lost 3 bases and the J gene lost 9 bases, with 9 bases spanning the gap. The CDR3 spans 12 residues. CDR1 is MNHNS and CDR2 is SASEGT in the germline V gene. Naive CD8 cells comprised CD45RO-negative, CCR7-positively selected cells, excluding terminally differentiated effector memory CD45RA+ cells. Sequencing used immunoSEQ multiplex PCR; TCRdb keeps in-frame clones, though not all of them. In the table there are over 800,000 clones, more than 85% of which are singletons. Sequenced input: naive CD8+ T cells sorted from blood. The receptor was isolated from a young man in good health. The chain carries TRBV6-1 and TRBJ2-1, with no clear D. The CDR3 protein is CASSDPVGEQFF. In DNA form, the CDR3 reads TGTGCCAGCAGTGACCCCGTTGGTGAGCAGTTCTTC.